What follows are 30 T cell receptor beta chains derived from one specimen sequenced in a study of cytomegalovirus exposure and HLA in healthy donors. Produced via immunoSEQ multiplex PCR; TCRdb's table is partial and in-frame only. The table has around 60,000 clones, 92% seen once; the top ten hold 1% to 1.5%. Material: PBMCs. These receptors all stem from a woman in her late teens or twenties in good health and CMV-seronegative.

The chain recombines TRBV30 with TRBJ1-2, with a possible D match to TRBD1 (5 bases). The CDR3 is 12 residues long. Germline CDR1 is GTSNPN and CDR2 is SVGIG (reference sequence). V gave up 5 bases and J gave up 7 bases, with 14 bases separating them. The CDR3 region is CAWARARVGYTF. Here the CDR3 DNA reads TGTGCCTGGGCCAGGGCAAGAGTTGGCTACACCTTC.

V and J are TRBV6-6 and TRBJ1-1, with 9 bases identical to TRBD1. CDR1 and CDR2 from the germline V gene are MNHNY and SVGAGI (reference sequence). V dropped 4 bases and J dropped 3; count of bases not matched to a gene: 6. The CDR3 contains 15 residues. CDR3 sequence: CASSSLRTGDTEAFF. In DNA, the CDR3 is TGTGCCAGCAGTTCCCTACGGACAGGGGACACTGAAGCTTTCTTT.

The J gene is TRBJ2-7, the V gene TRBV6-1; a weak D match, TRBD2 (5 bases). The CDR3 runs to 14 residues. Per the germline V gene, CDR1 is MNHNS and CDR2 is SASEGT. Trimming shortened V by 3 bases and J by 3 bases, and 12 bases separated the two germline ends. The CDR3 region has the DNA TGTGCCAGCAGTGACGGCGGAGGAATCTACGAGCAGTACTTC. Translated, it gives CASSDGGGIYEQYF.

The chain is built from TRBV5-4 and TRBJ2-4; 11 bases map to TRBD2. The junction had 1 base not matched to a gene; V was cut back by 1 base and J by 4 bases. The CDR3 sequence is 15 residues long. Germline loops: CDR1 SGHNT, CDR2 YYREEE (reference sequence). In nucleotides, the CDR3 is TGTGCCAGCAGCTTGACTAGCGGGAGTAAAAACATTCAGTACTTC. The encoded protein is CASSLTSGSKNIQYF.

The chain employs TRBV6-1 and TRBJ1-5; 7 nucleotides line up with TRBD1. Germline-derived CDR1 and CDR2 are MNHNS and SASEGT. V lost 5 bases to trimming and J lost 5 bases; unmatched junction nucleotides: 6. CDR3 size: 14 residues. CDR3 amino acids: CASSTRQGDQPQHF. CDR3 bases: TGTGCCAGCAGTACCCGACAGGGAGATCAGCCCCAGCATTTT.

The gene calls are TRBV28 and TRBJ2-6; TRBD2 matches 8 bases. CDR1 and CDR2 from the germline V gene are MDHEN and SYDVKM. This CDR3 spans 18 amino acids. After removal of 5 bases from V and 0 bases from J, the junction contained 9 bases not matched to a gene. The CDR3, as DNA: TGTGCCAGCAGTCTCAATCGGGGGGGCCTCTCTGGGGCCAACGTCCTGACTTTC. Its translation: CASSLNRGGLSGANVLTF.

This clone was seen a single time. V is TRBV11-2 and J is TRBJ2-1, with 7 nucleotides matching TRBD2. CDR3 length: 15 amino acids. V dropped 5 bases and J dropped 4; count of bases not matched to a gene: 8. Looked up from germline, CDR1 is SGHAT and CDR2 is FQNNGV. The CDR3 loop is CASSPSTGGYNEQFF. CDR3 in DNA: TGTGCCAGCAGCCCCTCTACGGGGGGATACAATGAGCAGTTCTTC.

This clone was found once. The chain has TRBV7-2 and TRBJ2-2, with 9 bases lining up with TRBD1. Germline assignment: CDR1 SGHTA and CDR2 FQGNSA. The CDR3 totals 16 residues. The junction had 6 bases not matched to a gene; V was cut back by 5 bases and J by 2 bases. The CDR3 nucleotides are TGTGCCAGCAGCCCGCCGGACAGGGGTAACACCGGGGAGCTGTTTTTT. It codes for CASSPPDRGNTGELFF. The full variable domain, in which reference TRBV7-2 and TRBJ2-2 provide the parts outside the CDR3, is GAGVSQSPSNKVTEKGKDVELRCDPISGHTALYWYRQSLGQGLEFLIYFQGNSAPDKSGLPSDRFSAERTGGSVSTLTIQRTQQEDSAVYLCASSPPDRGNTGELFFGEGSRLTVL.

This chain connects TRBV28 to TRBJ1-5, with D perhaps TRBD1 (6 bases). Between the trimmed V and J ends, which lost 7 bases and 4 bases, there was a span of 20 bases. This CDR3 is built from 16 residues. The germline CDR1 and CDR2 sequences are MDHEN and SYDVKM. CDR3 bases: TGTGCCAGCACCACCGGGTCACAGGGAATAAATCAGCCCCAGCATTTT. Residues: CASTTGSQGINQPQHF.

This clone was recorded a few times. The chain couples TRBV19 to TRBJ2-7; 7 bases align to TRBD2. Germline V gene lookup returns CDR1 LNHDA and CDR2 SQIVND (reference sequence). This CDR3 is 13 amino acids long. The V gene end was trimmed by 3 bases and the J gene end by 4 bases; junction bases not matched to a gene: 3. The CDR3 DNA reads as TGTGCCAGTAGTATTGGGGAGGGTTACGAGCAGTACTTC. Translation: CASSIGEGYEQYF.

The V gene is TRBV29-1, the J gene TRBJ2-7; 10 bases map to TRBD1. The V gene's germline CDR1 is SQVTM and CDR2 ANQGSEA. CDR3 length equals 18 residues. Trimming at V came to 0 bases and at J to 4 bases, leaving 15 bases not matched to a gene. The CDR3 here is CSVEDPTGETGGFYEQYF. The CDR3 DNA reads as TGCAGCGTTGAAGATCCCACGGGGGAGACAGGGGGCTTTTACGAGCAGTACTTC.

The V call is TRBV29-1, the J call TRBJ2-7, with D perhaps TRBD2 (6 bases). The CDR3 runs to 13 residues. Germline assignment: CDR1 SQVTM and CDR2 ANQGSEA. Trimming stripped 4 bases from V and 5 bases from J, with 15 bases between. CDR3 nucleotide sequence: TGCAGCGTTGGGAGCGGGTTGAGGAACGAGCAGTACTTC. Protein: CSVGSGLRNEQYF.

CDR3 nucleotide sequence: TGCGCCAGCAGGCAGGGCAATTCACCCCTCCACTTT. This encodes CASRQGNSPLHF. The chain employs TRBV5-1 and TRBJ1-6; a possible D gene is TRBD1 (5 bases). Trimming removed 5 bases at V and 7 bases at J, with 7 bases between. CDR1 and CDR2 from the germline V gene are SGHRS and YFSETQ. The CDR3 covers 12 residues.

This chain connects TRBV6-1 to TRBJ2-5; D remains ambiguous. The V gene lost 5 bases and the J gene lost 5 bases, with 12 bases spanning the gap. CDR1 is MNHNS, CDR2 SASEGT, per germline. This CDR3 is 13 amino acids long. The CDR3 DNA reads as TGTGCCAGCAGTAATCAGGTATCGGAGACCCAGTACTTC. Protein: CASSNQVSETQYF.

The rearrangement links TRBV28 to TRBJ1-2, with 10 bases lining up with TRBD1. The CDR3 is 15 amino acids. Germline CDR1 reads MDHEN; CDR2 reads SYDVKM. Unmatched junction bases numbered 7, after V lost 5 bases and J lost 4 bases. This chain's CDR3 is CASSQRTGGSYGYTF. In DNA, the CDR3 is TGTGCCAGCAGTCAGCGGACAGGGGGGAGCTATGGCTACACCTTC.

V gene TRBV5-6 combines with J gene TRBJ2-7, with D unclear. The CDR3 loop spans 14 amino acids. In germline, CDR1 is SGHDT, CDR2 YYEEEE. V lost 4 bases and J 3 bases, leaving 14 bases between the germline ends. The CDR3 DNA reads TGTGCCAGCAGCCACTTACTTAATCTCTACGAGCAGTACTTC. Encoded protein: CASSHLLNLYEQYF.

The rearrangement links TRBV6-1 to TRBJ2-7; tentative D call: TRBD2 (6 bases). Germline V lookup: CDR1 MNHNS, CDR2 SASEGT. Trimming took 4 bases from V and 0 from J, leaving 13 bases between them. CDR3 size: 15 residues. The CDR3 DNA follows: TGTGCCAGCAGTGCCCTAGCGTTCAGCTCCTACGAGCAGTACTTC. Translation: CASSALAFSSYEQYF.

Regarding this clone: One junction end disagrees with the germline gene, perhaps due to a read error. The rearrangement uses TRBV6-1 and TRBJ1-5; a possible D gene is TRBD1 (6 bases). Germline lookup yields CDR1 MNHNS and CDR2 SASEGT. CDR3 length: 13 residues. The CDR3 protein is CASIQGSNQSQHF. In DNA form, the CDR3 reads TGTGCCAGCATACAGGGTAGCAATCAGTCCCAGCATTTT.

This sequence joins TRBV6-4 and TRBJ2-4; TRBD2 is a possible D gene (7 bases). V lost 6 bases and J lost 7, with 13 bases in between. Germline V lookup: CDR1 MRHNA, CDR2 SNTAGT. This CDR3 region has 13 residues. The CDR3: CASSKGGGNIQYF. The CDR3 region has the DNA TGTGCCAGCAGCAAAGGGGGGGGGAACATTCAGTACTTC.

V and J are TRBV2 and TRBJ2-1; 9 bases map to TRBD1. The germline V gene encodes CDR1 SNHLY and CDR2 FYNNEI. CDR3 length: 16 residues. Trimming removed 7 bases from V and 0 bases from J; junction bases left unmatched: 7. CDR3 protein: CASMGQGESSYNEQFF. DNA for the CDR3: TGTGCCAGCATGGGACAGGGAGAGTCCTCCTACAATGAGCAGTTCTTC.

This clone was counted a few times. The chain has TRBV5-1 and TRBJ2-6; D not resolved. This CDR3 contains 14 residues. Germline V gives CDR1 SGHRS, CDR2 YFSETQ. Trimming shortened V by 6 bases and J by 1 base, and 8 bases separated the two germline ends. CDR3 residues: CASNLDSGANVLTF. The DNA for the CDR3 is TGCGCCAGCAACCTAGATTCTGGGGCCAACGTCCTGACTTTC.

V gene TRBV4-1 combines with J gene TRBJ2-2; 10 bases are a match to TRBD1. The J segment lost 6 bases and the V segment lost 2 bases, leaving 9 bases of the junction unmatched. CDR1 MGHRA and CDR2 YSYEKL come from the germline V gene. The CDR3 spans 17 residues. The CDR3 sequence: CASSQRTGTGDSGELFF. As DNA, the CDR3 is TGCGCCAGCAGCCAACGAACCGGGACAGGGGACTCCGGGGAGCTGTTTTTT.

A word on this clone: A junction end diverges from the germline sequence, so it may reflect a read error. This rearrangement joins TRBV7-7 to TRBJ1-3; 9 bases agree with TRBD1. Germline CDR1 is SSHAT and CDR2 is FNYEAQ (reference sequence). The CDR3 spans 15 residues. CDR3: CASSATGGSGNTIYF. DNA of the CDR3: TGTGCTAGCAGCGCGACAGGGGGCTCTGGAAACACCATATATTTT.

The CDR3 here is CASSPDQGGYGYTF. CDR3 bases: TGTGCCAGCAGTCCAGATCAGGGTGGCTATGGCTACACCTTC. The chain combines TRBV6-5 with TRBJ1-2, with a tentative D call TRBD1 (5 bases). From germline, CDR1 is MNHEY and CDR2 SVGAGI. Trimming removed 5 bases from V and 4 bases from J, with 14 bases in between. The CDR3 extends over 14 amino acids.

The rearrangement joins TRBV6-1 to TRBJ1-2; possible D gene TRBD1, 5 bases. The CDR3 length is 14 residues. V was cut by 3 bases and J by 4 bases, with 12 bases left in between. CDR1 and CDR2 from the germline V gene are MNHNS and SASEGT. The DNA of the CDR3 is TGTGCCAGCAGTGAGATTCGGGGGTTCTATGGCTACACCTTC. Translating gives CASSEIRGFYGYTF.

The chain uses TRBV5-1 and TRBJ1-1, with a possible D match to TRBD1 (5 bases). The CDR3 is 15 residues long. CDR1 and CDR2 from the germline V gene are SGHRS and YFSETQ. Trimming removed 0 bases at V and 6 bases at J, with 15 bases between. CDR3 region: CASSLVAGSVAEAFF. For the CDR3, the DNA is TGCGCCAGCAGCTTGGTGGCAGGGTCGGTCGCTGAAGCTTTCTTT. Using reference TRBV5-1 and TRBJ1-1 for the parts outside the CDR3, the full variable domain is KAGVTQTPRYLIKTRGQQVTLSCSPISGHRSVSWYQQTPGQGLQFLFEYFSETQRNKGNFPGRFSGRQFSNSRSEMNVSTLELGDSALYLCASSLVAGSVAEAFFGQGTRLTVV.

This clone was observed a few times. CDR3 coding DNA: TGCGCCAGCAGCCAAGCAGGGGAACCATACAATGAGCAGTTCTTC. It encodes CASSQAGEPYNEQFF. The V and J genes are TRBV4-1 and TRBJ2-1; tentative D call: TRBD1 (6 bases). From germline, CDR1 is MGHRA and CDR2 YSYEKL. The V end lost 1 base, the J end lost 4 bases, and 11 bases lay between the germline ends. CDR3 length: 15 residues.

The DNA of the CDR3 is TGTGCCAGCTCTCTACGGACAGGTCGTGCCGGGGAGCTGTTTTTT. This encodes CASSLRTGRAGELFF. The chain uses TRBV18 and TRBJ2-2; TRBD1 aligns across 7 bases. The trim removed 6 bases at V and 6 bases at J, leaving 10 bases unmatched. Germline assignment: CDR1 KGHSH and CDR2 LQKENI. This CDR3 has 15 residues.

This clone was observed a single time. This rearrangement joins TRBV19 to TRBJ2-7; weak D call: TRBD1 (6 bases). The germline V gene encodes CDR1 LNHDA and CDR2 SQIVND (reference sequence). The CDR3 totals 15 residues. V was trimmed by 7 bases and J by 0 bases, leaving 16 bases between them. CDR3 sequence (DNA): TGTGCCAGTACCCAAGAGGGGGAGAGCTCCTACGAGCAGTACTTC. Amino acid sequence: CASTQEGESSYEQYF.

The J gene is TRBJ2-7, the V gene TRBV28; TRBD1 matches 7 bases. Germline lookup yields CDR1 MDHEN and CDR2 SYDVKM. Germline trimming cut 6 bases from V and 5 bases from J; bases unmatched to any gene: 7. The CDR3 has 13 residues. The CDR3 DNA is TGTGCCAGCAGGGACAGGTTGTGGGACGAGCAGTACTTC. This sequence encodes CASRDRLWDEQYF.